The rows below give T cell receptor beta chains drawn from one sample of a study of vaccination and CD4 T cells after COVID-19. These receptors lack a known antigen. A single record per CDR3 protein comes from TCRdb applying MiXCR to the PCR reads. The sample yields about 11,000 distinct CDR3 sequences, approximately 42% seen once. Sequences were obtained from CD4+ T cells from blood, cultured in vitro. The receptors come from a human donor who had recovered from COVID-19. Each CDR3 is given with its conserved first and last residue. The order of the fields is J gene, clone size, V gene, D gene, CDR3 DNA, CDR3 protein. The D gene is left open where the match is weak. Clone size is not always given. Where it is, it says once, few, many or a class for expanded clones.

TRBJ1-1	few	TRBV2	.	TGTGCCAGCAGCCCCACTTTCACTGAAGCTTTCTTT	CASSPTFTEAFF
TRBJ2-7	few	TRBV6-1	TRBD2	TGTGCCAGCAGAGGGAGCGGGGGTTCGAACGAGCAGTACTTC	CASRGSGGSNEQYF
TRBJ1-6	.	TRBV4-1	TRBD1	TGCGCCAGCAGCGCTTCCGGGACAGGGGAATCACCCCTCCACTTT	CASSASGTGESPLHF
TRBJ2-3	.	TRBV30	.	TGTGCCTGGAGTGGAGGGATCACAGATACGCAGTATTTT	CAWSGGITDTQYF
TRBJ1-2	.	TRBV10-3	TRBD1	TGTGCCATCAGTGGCCCCCAGGGGGAAGCTAACTATGGCTACACCTTC	CAISGPQGEANYGYTF
TRBJ1-1	few	TRBV11-3	.	TGTGCCAGCAGCTTAGGTTCCCCCTCCAGGAACACTGAAGCTTTCTTT	CASSLGSPSRNTEAFF
TRBJ2-5	.	TRBV2	TRBD2	TGTGCCAGCAGTGAAGCTGGGGGGGGGTCGGGGGGGACCCAGTACTTC	CASSEAGGGSGGTQYF
TRBJ1-4	.	TRBV5-1	.	TGCGCCAGTAGCGAGTCAACTAATGAAAAACTGTTTTTT	CASSESTNEKLFF
TRBJ2-2	few	TRBV20-1	TRBD2	TGCAGTGCTAGAGATCCTGGACTAGCGGGGGATACGAACACCGGGGAGCTGTTTTTT	CSARDPGLAGDTNTGELFF
TRBJ1-2	.	TRBV24-1	.	TGTGCCACCAGTGATGGCTCTATAAACTATGGCTACACCTTC	CATSDGSINYGYTF
TRBJ1-2	.	TRBV12-5	.	TGTGCTAGTGGTTCGCAGGGGACCAGCTATGGCTACACCTTC	CASGSQGTSYGYTF
TRBJ2-5	.	TRBV4-1	.	TGCGCCAGCAGCCGCAGGGACTGGGAGACCCAGTACTTC	CASSRRDWETQYF
TRBJ1-5	.	TRBV5-1	.	TGCGCCAGCAGCTTCGGACCTAGGGAGCCCCAGCATTTT	CASSFGPREPQHF
TRBJ1-1	few	TRBV2	TRBD1	TGTGCCAGCACCCTAGACAGGGACACTGAAGCTTTCTTT	CASTLDRDTEAFF
TRBJ2-3	medium-sized	TRBV6-2/TRBV6-3	.	TGTGCCAGCACCCCCGGGGACACAGATACGCAGTATTTT	CASTPGDTDTQYF
TRBJ1-1	.	TRBV6-1	.	TGTGCCTGTCTATCCCTGGGGACTGAAGCTTTCTTT	CACLSLGTEAFF
TRBJ2-7	.	TRBV11-3	TRBD2	TGTGCCAGCAGCTTAGCTGGGGGTGGACTAGAGCGCTCCTACGAGCAGTACTTC	CASSLAGGGLERSYEQYF
TRBJ2-2	.	TRBV9	TRBD2	TGTGCCAGCAGCAGAGGAGGAGAGCGGGGGGCCAACACCGGGGAGCTGTTTTTT	CASSRGGERGANTGELFF
TRBJ1-2	few	TRBV6-1	.	TGTGCCAGCACGACAAGAGAGGGGTTAGGCTACACCTTC	CASTTREGLGYTF
TRBJ2-7	.	TRBV19	.	TGTGCCAGTAGGACAGGCGGCGAGCAGTACTTC	CASRTGGEQYF
TRBJ1-2	few	TRBV6-2/TRBV6-3	.	TGTGCCAGCAGTTCTCTCTATGGCTACACCTTC	CASSSLYGYTF
TRBJ1-1	.	TRBV5-1	TRBD1	TGCGCCAGCAAGCCGGACAGGGCCGCCATGAACACTGAAGCTTTCTTT	CASKPDRAAMNTEAFF
TRBJ1-1	few	TRBV12-3/TRBV12-4	TRBD1	TGTGCCAGCAGTATCCAGACAGGGAGAACTGAAGCTTTCTTT	CASSIQTGRTEAFF
TRBJ2-7	few	TRBV5-3	.	TGTGCCAGAAAGGACGAGCAGTACTTC	CARKDEQYF
TRBJ1-5	few	TRBV7-2	.	TGTGCCAGCAGTTTTACAGGGTCTCAGCCCCAGCATTTT	CASSFTGSQPQHF
TRBJ1-1	.	TRBV6-2/TRBV6-3	.	TGTGCCAGCAGTTTCACCGGAGGCACTGAAGCTTTCTTT	CASSFTGGTEAFF
TRBJ2-7	.	TRBV20-1	.	TGCAGTGCTAGCTGGGCGGGGAAGCACGAGCAGTACTTC	CSASWAGKHEQYF
TRBJ2-7	.	TRBV11-2	.	TGTGCCAGCAGCTTAGAGGGCGGGAAGCACTACGAGCAGTACTTC	CASSLEGGKHYEQYF
TRBJ1-1	.	TRBV19	.	TGTGCCAGTAGTATTGAACGCCGGGACGGAACTTTCTTT	CASSIERRDGTFF
TRBJ2-2	.	TRBV6-2/TRBV6-3	TRBD1	TGTGCCAGCAGCTCGGACAGGGCGGATATAGCGAAGCTGTTTTTT	CASSSDRADIAKLFF
TRBJ2-3	.	TRBV7-2	.	TGTGCCAGCAGCTTAGAGAGTGCTAGCACAGATACGCAGTATTTT	CASSLESASTDTQYF
TRBJ2-1	.	TRBV27	.	TGTGCCAGCAGTTTATTTCAGGGGCACAAGGGCAATGAGCAGTTCTTC	CASSLFQGHKGNEQFF
TRBJ1-1	few	TRBV6-2/TRBV6-3	.	TGTGCCAGCATGGTAAACCGATGGCAGGCCAGGATGAACACTGAAGCTTTCTTT	CASMVNRWQARMNTEAFF
TRBJ2-1	.	TRBV19	.	TGTGCCAGTAGGCCGCCTGGGACCGCGGCTTACAATGAGCAGTTCTTC	CASRPPGTAAYNEQFF
TRBJ2-5	.	TRBV6-4	TRBD1	TGTGCCAGCAGTGACGCGTACAGGGGGGACTTTTGGGAGACCCAGTACTTC	CASSDAYRGDFWETQYF
TRBJ2-5	.	TRBV27	.	TGTGCCAGCAGTTCCCCCAGGGTAGGAGAGACCCGGTACTTC	CASSSPRVGETRYF
TRBJ2-7	few	TRBV15	.	TGTGCCACCAGCAGTAGGAATCCGGATTTCGACGAGCAGTACTTC	CATSSRNPDFDEQYF
TRBJ2-1	.	TRBV29-1	TRBD1	TGCAGCGTTGAATCCCGGACAGGAGACAATGAGCAGTTCTTC	CSVESRTGDNEQFF
TRBJ2-2	.	TRBV20-1	TRBD1	TGCAGTGCTAGAGGGGCCGGGACAGGGGGGAACACCGGGGAGCTGTTTTTT	CSARGAGTGGNTGELFF
TRBJ2-7	.	TRBV20-1	TRBD1	TGCAGTGCTGCCCCGCGACAGGGTGACACCTACGAGCAGTACTTC	CSAAPRQGDTYEQYF
TRBJ2-6	.	TRBV14	TRBD1	TGTGCCAGCAGCCACTACTTTCAGGGGGCTGGGGCCAACGTCCTGACTTTC	CASSHYFQGAGANVLTF
TRBJ1-2	.	TRBV20-1	.	TGCAGTGCTAGAGCTCAGGGGCAAGGCTATGGCTACACCTTC	CSARAQGQGYGYTF
TRBJ1-1	.	TRBV11-2	.	TGTGCCAGCAGCTCACAGCAACGGACGACTATGAACACTGAAGCTTTCTTT	CASSSQQRTTMNTEAFF
TRBJ1-5	.	TRBV5-6	.	TGTGCCAGCAGCTTAGAGGGGATAGATCAGCCCCAGCATTTT	CASSLEGIDQPQHF